This entry describes one T cell receptor beta chain. The table lists this clonotype with a few counts. No antigen is known for it. No much larger clone is present one base from it, and per-base qualities are unavailable. The reads were generated on an Illumina NovaSeq 6000. Using 5'RACE with constant-segment primers, TCRalpha and TCRbeta cDNA libraries were constructed, with sample barcodes and unique molecular identifiers added in the process. RNA was extracted from every sample with Trizol reagent. Library amplification was performed in two PCR steps, and a second sample barcode and Illumina TruSeq adapters were introduced in the second step. Sequencing of libraries was performed on an Illumina NovaSeq with 2 x 150 bp paired-end reads. Concerning the study's data processing: Reads were demultiplexed and collapsed into UMI-guided consensus sequences with migec v1.2.7. Using mixcr v2.1.11, UMI consensuses were aligned to TRA and TRB V and J templates and then assembled into clonotypes. Expanded or contracted clonotypes were those called significant by both edgeR and NoisET, with noise models trained on biological replicates. For edgeR calls, the cutoffs were a false discovery rate-adjusted p below 0.01 and a log2 fold-change threshold of 1. As an exploratory analysis of dynamics, max-normalized trajectories of the 1000 most abundant clonotypes were examined by PCA with hierarchical clustering. Separately sequenced CD4+ and CD8+ repertoires were used to assign a CD4 or CD8 phenotype to each responding clone. TCRdb's own reprocessing of the public reads used fastp at Q25 and MiXCR and kept productive beta chains. Here each entry gathers all rows of one CDR3 protein and keeps the most common genes and DNA. TCRdb's processing, not the authors', yielded these V and J calls. This sample comprises a few hundred thousand distinct CDR3 sequences, 21% of them detected only once. The ten largest clones take up around an eighth of the sample.

The data were taken from a study of T-cell memory formation after mild COVID-19 (dated by TCRdb to the early 2020s). As for the study more broadly: TCR sequence clusters from the two donors were largely donor specific. In a couple of donors, T-cell clones that expanded and contracted after mild COVID-19 were followed by sequencing TCRalpha and TCRbeta repertoires longitudinally. Two young, previously healthy adult volunteers, one female and one male, were included in the cohort. Summary of the overall study and its limitations: Balanced CD4/CD8 phenotypes were observed for clones contracting from day 15 to 85, whereas a bias towards CD4+ was observed for a second wave of clones expanding from day 15 to 37. Contracting CD4+ clones were found mainly in CM and EM memory subsets, while CD8+ clones were enriched in EMRA. The study included only a couple of mild cases, and larger cohorts that include severe cases with pre-infection samples were judged to be necessary. Some responding clones were detected in pre-infection memory, suggesting pre-existing cross-reactive memory T cells joined the SARS-CoV-2 response. SARS-CoV-2 specificity was not confirmed for the second-wave clones peaking on day 37.

PBMCs were isolated by Ficoll-Paque density gradient centrifugation. The sequencing sample was made of PBMCs or a T cell subset sorted from them (not recorded which). This TCR came from an adult woman who had mild COVID-19 (a few samples of this study predate the infection). The sample titles of this study are shuffled in the database, so cell type and time point are left out; the donor was told from shared clones.

In nucleotide form, the sequence is TGTGCCACCAGTGGACGCGGGGAGCTGTTTTTT. Its amino acids are CATSGRGELFF. Recombination connected TRBV24-1 to TRBJ2-2, with no confidently assigned D gene. The germline V gene provides CDR1 KGHDR and CDR2 SFDVKD. The junction carries 4 bases between V and J, which are trimmed by 5 bases and 7 bases respectively. Measured from the cysteine to the phenylalanine, the CDR3 is 11 residues long. The sequence is cut down to CDR3 DNA, 33 bases in frame from base 1.